These 25 T cell receptor beta chains were sequenced from one sample in a study of blood T cell repertoires in COVID-19 (dated by TCRdb to 2018 to 2020). Library construction relied on the immunoSEQ multiplex PCR assay. Here the immuneACCESS table is served through TCRdb, limited to in-frame sequences with V and J called. Missing clones are a known gap in these copies; in checked studies unresolved V genes cover under half, and the rest lacks a known reason. Counted in this sample were around 120,000 clones; around 83% of them appeared once. About 9.6% of the sample rests with the top ten. The sequenced sample consisted of peripheral blood. The receptors here all came from a man aged 35 to 55 with active or convalescent COVID-19.

V and J are TRBV9 and TRBJ2-1, with TRBD2 matching over 8 bases. CDR3 length equals 15 residues. From germline, CDR1 is SGDLS and CDR2 YYNGEE. V gave up 0 bases and J gave up 8 bases; unmatched junction bases: 7. The CDR3 reads CASSVVLAGGDEQFF. The CDR3 DNA reads as TGTGCCAGCAGCGTAGTCCTAGCGGGTGGCGATGAGCAGTTCTTC.

The J gene is TRBJ1-5, the V gene TRBV19; D unresolved. Looked up from germline, CDR1 is LNHDA and CDR2 is SQIVND (reference sequence). The V gene lost 7 bases and the J gene lost 5 bases, with 9 bases spanning the gap. The CDR3 contains 12 residues. Here the CDR3 DNA reads TGTGCCAGTACCGGAGACTATCAGCCCCAGCATTTT. Its protein product is CASTGDYQPQHF. Full variable domain (rest looked up from reference TRBV19 and TRBJ1-5): DGGITQSPKYLFRKEGQNVTLSCEQNLNHDAMYWYRQDPGQGLRLIYYSQIVNDFQKGDIAEGYSVSREKKESFPLTVTSAQKNPTAFYLCASTGDYQPQHFGDGTRLSIL.

The sample holds one count of this clone. The V and J genes are TRBV7-3 and TRBJ1-1; unclear D gene. The CDR3 consists of 14 residues. In germline, CDR1 is SGHTA, CDR2 FQGTGA. The V end lost 2 bases, the J end lost 3 bases, and 10 bases lay between the germline ends. This CDR3 reads CASSLGGFDTEAFF. The DNA for the CDR3 is TGTGCCAGCAGCTTAGGCGGGTTTGACACTGAAGCTTTCTTT. Variable domain in full (rest from reference TRBV7-3 and TRBJ1-1): GAGVSQTPSNKVTEKGKYVELRCDPISGHTALYWYRQSLGQGPEFLIYFQGTGAADDSGLPNDRFFAVRPEGSVSTLKIQRTERGDSAVYLCASSLGGFDTEAFFGQGTRLTVV.

The chain joins TRBV10-3 to TRBJ1-4; D remains ambiguous. The CDR3 spans 16 residues. Trimming took 1 base from V and 5 from J, leaving 14 bases between them. Germline-derived CDR1 and CDR2 are ENHRY and SYGVKD. The CDR3 region is CAISEWGVAGNEKLFF. The CDR3, as DNA: TGTGCCATCAGTGAGTGGGGTGTGGCGGGGAATGAAAAACTGTTTTTT.

This rearrangement joins TRBV6-6 to TRBJ1-1; the D gene is possibly TRBD1 (6 bases). Between the trimmed V and J ends, which lost 6 bases and 1 base, there was a span of 15 bases. Germline V gene sequence: CDR1 MNHNY, CDR2 SVGAGI (reference sequence). CDR3 length: 15 residues. CDR3 amino acids: CASSHHDRSNTEAFF. CDR3 DNA: TGTGCCAGCAGCCACCACGACAGGTCGAACACTGAAGCTTTCTTT.

V is TRBV4-1 and J is TRBJ1-5; tentatively, D is TRBD1 (5 bases). In germline, CDR1 is MGHRA, CDR2 YSYEKL. CDR3 size: 18 residues. V was pared by 0 bases and J by 6 bases, with 21 bases between. The DNA of the CDR3 is TGCGCCAGCAGCCAAGATACAAGGGGAGGGAACGGGCGTCAGCCCCAGCATTTT. It translates to CASSQDTRGGNGRQPQHF.

This clone was seen more than once but under ten times. The chain links TRBV7-8 to TRBJ1-5, with unresolved D. The CDR3 runs 15 residues. The V and J ends lost 1 base and 4 bases respectively, with 11 bases between them. Germline assignment: CDR1 SGHVS and CDR2 FQNEAQ. The CDR3 here is CASSLVGSKNQPQHF. CDR3 DNA: TGTGCCAGCAGCTTAGTGGGCAGTAAGAATCAGCCCCAGCATTTT.

The gene calls are TRBV4-1 and TRBJ1-2; D may be TRBD1 (6 bases). Between the trimmed V and J ends, which lost 1 base and 4 bases, there was a span of 16 bases. Germline assignment: CDR1 MGHRA and CDR2 YSYEKL. The CDR3 length is 16 residues. Here the CDR3 DNA reads TGCGCCAGCAGCCAAGCTTCTACAGGGACGCGCTATGGCTACACCTTC. This encodes CASSQASTGTRYGYTF.

This chain connects TRBV6-5 to TRBJ2-7, with a weak D call TRBD1 (5 bases). The CDR3 runs to 16 residues. Germline CDR1 MNHEY, CDR2 SVGAGI. V was trimmed by 0 bases and J by 2 bases, leaving 14 bases between them. The CDR3 DNA follows: TGTGCCAGCAGTTACTCACATCAGGGCCGGGCCTACGAGCAGTACTTC. It codes for CASSYSHQGRAYEQYF.

J is TRBJ2-3 and V is TRBV5-6; TRBD2 matches 12 bases. V was clipped by 4 bases and J by 3 bases; unmatched bases: 3. CDR1 is SGHDT, CDR2 YYEEEE, per germline. The CDR3 has 15 residues. Here the CDR3 DNA reads TGTGCCAGCAGCCTAGCGGGGGGGTGGACAGATACGCAGTATTTT. This codes for CASSLAGGWTDTQYF.

Of note for this clone: This same CDR3 is encoded by further DNA sequences in the sample. The chain joins TRBV9 to TRBJ2-5, with 8 bases aligning to TRBD2. Per the germline V gene, CDR1 is SGDLS and CDR2 is YYNGEE. The CDR3 contains 14 residues. The junction had 0 bases not matched to a gene; V was cut back by 0 bases and J by 2 bases. CDR3 DNA sequence: TGTGCCAGCAGCGTAGCGGGGGGGCAAGAGACCCAGTACTTC. Protein product: CASSVAGGQETQYF.

This clone has only one observation. The V and J genes are TRBV12-2 and TRBJ1-3. TRBV12-2 is deemed a pseudogene. The CDR3 length is 15 residues. CDR3 loop: CASRLYPVFGNTIYF. CDR3 nucleotides: TGTGCAAGTCGCTTATATCCGGTATTCGGAAACACCATATATTTT.

This clone was found many times. V gene TRBV14 combines with J gene TRBJ2-5; tentative D call: TRBD1 (6 bases). Germline lookup yields CDR1 SGHDN and CDR2 FVKESK. Trimming removed 5 bases from V and 2 bases from J, with 12 bases in between. The CDR3 consists of 14 residues. CDR3 in amino acids: CASSYRTEQETQYF. The CDR3 nucleotides are TGTGCCAGCAGCTACCGGACAGAACAAGAGACCCAGTACTTC.

The chain combines TRBV7-9 with TRBJ2-7; 10 positions agree with TRBD1. Germline lookup yields CDR1 SEHNR and CDR2 FQNEAQ (reference sequence). Losses at the gene ends were 0 bases for V and 3 bases for J; bases not matched to a gene: 5. The CDR3 is 16 amino acids. DNA for the CDR3: TGTGCCAGCAGCTTAGCCGACAGGGGGCCGAACTACGAGCAGTACTTC. This gives the protein CASSLADRGPNYEQYF.

The chain carries TRBV5-6 and TRBJ2-7, with D possibly being TRBD1 (6 bases). CDR3 size: 16 residues. The V end was cut by 0 bases, the J end by 1 base, with 14 bases between. The germline CDR1 and CDR2 sequences are SGHDT and YYEEEE. The CDR3 DNA is TGTGCCAGCAGCTTGGAATCCACAGGGCTTTCCTACGAGCAGTACTTC. Protein: CASSLESTGLSYEQYF.

The rearrangement links TRBV30 to TRBJ2-1, with TRBD1 matching over 7 bases. CDR3 size: 14 residues. Unmatched junction bases numbered 8, after V lost 5 bases and J lost 4 bases. Germline CDR1 and CDR2: GTSNPN and SVGIG (reference sequence). The CDR3 bases are TGTGCCTGGGGACGCGGACAGGATTACAATGAGCAGTTCTTC. As protein: CAWGRGQDYNEQFF.

This clone was found a few times. The chain employs TRBV11-3 and TRBJ2-1; tentatively, D is TRBD2 (5 bases). From germline, CDR1 is SGHNT and CDR2 YENEEA. Deletions cut 1 base from V and 0 bases from J, with 10 bases between. The CDR3 has 16 amino acids. CDR3 nucleotides: TGTGCCAGCAGCTTAGGAGGTGACTACTCCTACAATGAGCAGTTCTTC. It codes for CASSLGGDYSYNEQFF.

The chain combines TRBV15 with TRBJ1-5; 8 nucleotides align to TRBD1. Germline assignment: CDR1 LNHNV and CDR2 YYDKDF (reference sequence). This CDR3 region has 15 residues. Unmatched junction bases numbered 6, after V lost 1 base and J lost 7 bases. The CDR3 nucleotides are TGTGCCACCAGCAGAGCAGGGGGCGAATTCCAGCCCCAGCATTTT. It is translated as CATSRAGGEFQPQHF.

The chain links TRBV30 to TRBJ2-2; 10 bases match TRBD1. This CDR3 spans 14 amino acids. Germline V CDR1 and CDR2: GTSNPN, SVGIG (reference sequence). V dropped 4 bases and J dropped 4; count of bases not matched to a gene: 3. This chain's CDR3 is CAWKGQGSTGELFF. The CDR3 region has the DNA TGTGCCTGGAAGGGACAGGGGAGCACCGGGGAGCTGTTTTTT.

This chain connects TRBV4-2 to TRBJ2-5; D is perhaps TRBD2 (6 bases). The CDR3 covers 16 residues. Germline loops: CDR1 LGHNA, CDR2 YNFKEQ. V lost 4 bases, J lost 3 bases, and 18 bases lay in between. CDR3 in DNA: TGTGCCAGCAGCCCCCCGGGCGGTCTAGCGAAAGAGACCCAGTACTTC. Protein product: CASSPPGGLAKETQYF.

This clone has a count of ten or more. The rearrangement joins TRBV30 to TRBJ1-6; D uncertain. V shed 2 bases and J shed 8 bases, with 7 bases lying between them. The CDR3 contains 12 residues. CDR1 and CDR2 (germline): GTSNPN, SVGIG (reference sequence). The CDR3 loop reads CAWSRTYSPLHF. CDR3 in DNA: TGTGCCTGGAGTCGGACTTATTCACCCCTCCACTTT.

The gene calls are TRBV2 and TRBJ1-2, with 7 bases matching TRBD1. The J segment lost 7 bases and the V segment lost 5 bases, leaving 7 bases of the junction unmatched. Germline CDR1 reads SNHLY; CDR2 reads FYNNEI. The CDR3 runs 13 residues. The CDR3 loop is CASSRDNRGGYTF. DNA for the CDR3: TGTGCCAGCAGTCGCGACAACAGGGGTGGCTACACCTTC.

This rearrangement joins TRBV7-2 to TRBJ2-5, with a possible D match to TRBD2 (6 bases). CDR3 length: 13 residues. Between the trimmed V and J ends, which lost 6 bases and 5 bases, there was a span of 13 bases. CDR1 is SGHTA and CDR2 is FQGNSA in the germline V gene. CDR3 loop: CASRGGRRETQYF. In nucleotides, the CDR3 is TGTGCCAGCAGGGGTGGGAGGAGGGAGACCCAGTACTTC. Full variable domain (remainder filled in from reference TRBV7-2 and TRBJ2-5): GAGVSQSPSNKVTEKGKDVELRCDPISGHTALYWYRQSLGQGLEFLIYFQGNSAPDKSGLPSDRFSAERTGGSVSTLTIQRTQQEDSAVYLCASRGGRRETQYFGPGTRLLVL.

This clone appeared once. V gene TRBV6-2 or TRBV6-3 combines with J gene TRBJ1-2, with no clear D. Germline V lookup: CDR1 MNHEY, CDR2 SVGEGT. There are 11 residues in the CDR3. V lost 2 bases and J 7 bases, leaving 5 bases between the germline ends. The CDR3 protein is CASSYPGGYTF. The CDR3 DNA follows: TGTGCCAGCAGTTACCCAGGTGGCTACACCTTC.

The V call is TRBV27, the J call TRBJ1-5; no clear D gene. Per the germline V gene, CDR1 is MNHEY and CDR2 is SMNVEV (reference sequence). This CDR3 is 15 amino acids long. Trimming removed 5 bases from V and 7 bases from J, with 18 bases in between. The CDR3 spells CASSPYGEGMQPQHF. In DNA form, the CDR3 reads TGTGCCAGCAGTCCCTACGGGGAGGGAATGCAGCCCCAGCATTTT.